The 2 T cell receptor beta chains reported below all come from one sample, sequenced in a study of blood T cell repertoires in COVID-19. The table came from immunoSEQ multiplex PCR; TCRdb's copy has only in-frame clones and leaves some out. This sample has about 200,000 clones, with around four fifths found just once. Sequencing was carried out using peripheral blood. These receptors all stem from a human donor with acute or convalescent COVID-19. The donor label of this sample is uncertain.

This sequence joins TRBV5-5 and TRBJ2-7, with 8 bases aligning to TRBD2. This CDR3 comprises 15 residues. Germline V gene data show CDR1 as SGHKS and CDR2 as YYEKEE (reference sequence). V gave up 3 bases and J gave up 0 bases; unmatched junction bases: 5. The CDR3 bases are TGTGCCAGCAGCTGGGGCGGGGGGCGCTCCTACGAGCAGTACTTC. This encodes CASSWGGGRSYEQYF.

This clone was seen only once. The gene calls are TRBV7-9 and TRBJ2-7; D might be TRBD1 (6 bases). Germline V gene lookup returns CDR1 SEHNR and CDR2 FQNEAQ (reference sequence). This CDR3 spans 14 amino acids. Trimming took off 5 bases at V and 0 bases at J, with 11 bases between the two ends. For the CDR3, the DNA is TGTGCCAGCAGCCGTGGACAGAGCTCCTACGAGCAGTACTTC. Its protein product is CASSRGQSSYEQYF.